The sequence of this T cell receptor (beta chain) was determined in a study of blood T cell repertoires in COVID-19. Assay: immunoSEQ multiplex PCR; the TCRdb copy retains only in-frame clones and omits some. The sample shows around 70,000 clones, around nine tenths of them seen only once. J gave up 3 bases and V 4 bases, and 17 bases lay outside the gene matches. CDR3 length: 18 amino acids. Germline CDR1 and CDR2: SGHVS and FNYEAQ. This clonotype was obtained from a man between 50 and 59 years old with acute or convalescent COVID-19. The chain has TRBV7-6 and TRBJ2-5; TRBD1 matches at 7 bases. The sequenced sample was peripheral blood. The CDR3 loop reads CASSSLSPETGTKETQYF. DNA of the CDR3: TGTGCCAGCAGCTCCCTTAGTCCGGAGACAGGGACGAAAGAGACCCAGTACTTC.